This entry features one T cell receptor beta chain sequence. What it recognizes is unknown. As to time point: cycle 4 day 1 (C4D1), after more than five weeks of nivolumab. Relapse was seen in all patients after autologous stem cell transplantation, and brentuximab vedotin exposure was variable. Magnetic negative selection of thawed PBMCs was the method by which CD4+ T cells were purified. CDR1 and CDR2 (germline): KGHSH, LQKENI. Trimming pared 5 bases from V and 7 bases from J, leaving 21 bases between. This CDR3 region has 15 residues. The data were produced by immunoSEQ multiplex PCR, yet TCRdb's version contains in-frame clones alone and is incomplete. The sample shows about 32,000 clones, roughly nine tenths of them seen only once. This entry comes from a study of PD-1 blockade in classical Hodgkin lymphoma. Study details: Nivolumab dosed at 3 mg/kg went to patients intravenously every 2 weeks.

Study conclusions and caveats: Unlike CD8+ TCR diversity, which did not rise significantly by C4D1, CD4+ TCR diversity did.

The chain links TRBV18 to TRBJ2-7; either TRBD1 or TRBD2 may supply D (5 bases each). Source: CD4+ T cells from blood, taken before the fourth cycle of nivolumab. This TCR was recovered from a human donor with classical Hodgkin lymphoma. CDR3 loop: CASSARDPRASEQYF. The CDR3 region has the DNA TGTGCCAGCTCAGCCCGGGACCCACGGGCGAGTGAGCAGTACTTC.